The entry below describes one TCR beta chain. Its antigen is not known. The data stem from a study of radiotherapy plus CTLA-4 blockade in lung cancer. The overall study: Patients showed objective responses in 18% of cases, and disease control was achieved by 25% to 35%.

The repertoire was sequenced with immunoSEQ multiplex PCR; TCRdb's copy has only in-frame clones and lacks some. The sample gives about 38,000 clones, 70% to 75% of which show up once; less than 9% is in the top ten. Those patients who had chemo-refractory metastatic non-small-cell lung cancer were given focal radiation along with CTLA-4 blockade through ipilimumab. General observations from the study: Some TCR clones had been derived from tumors. These clones expanded in peripheral blood after radiotherapy plus ipilimumab. The best prediction of response reportedly came from early blood T cell clone dynamics, with interferon-beta.

The source of this sequence is a human donor with non-small cell lung cancer who had stable disease on radiotherapy plus ipilimumab. The material sequenced was peripheral blood, taken from a patient treated with radiotherapy plus ipilimumab.

The CDR3 DNA sequence: TGTGCCAGCAGCAGCGGGAGGGCTGGAAACACCATATATTTT. It specifies CASSSGRAGNTIYF. V usage is TRBV28 and J usage is TRBJ1-3, with unresolved D. There are 14 residues in the CDR3. In germline, CDR1 is MDHEN, CDR2 SYDVKM. V was clipped by 6 bases and J by 2 bases, with 11 bases between them.